Each of the 18 T cell receptor beta chains below was sequenced from the same sample in a study of blood T cell repertoires in COVID-19. Only in-frame clones appear in the TCRdb table, and some are missing; sequencing was by immunoSEQ multiplex PCR. The profile shows about 370,000 clones, approximately 87% of them singletons. Input material: peripheral blood. These TCRs come from a woman aged 30 to 39 with COVID-19, enrolled during active disease.

This chain connects TRBV19 to TRBJ2-2; tentatively, D is TRBD2 (7 bases). The CDR3 consists of 16 residues. Germline loops: CDR1 LNHDA, CDR2 SQIVND (reference sequence). The V end was cut by 5 bases, the J end by 5 bases, with 18 bases between. CDR3 nucleotide sequence: TGTGCCAGTAGTTATTCTAGCGGAGGGGGAACCGGGGAGCTGTTTTTT. Amino acid sequence: CASSYSSGGGTGELFF.

The chain recombines TRBV5-1 with TRBJ2-1; TRBD2 matches 9 bases. The CDR3 is 16 residues long. Germline trimming cut 1 base from V and 4 bases from J; bases unmatched to any gene: 6. Germline V gene sequence: CDR1 SGHRS, CDR2 YFSETQ. The CDR3, as DNA: TGCGCCAGCAGCTTGAGTGCGGGAGGGACTTACAATGAGCAGTTCTTC. This codes for CASSLSAGGTYNEQFF.

The rearrangement joins TRBV7-9 to TRBJ2-7, with TRBD2 matching 13 bases. J lost 7 bases, V lost 5 bases, and 11 bases had no gene match. The CDR3 is made up of 16 amino acids. The V gene's germline CDR1 is SEHNR and CDR2 FQNEAQ (reference sequence). As DNA, the CDR3 is TGTGCCAGCAGCCTCCGAACTAGCGGGAGGGCTTATGAGCAGTACTTC. Protein: CASSLRTSGRAYEQYF.

In this sample, this clone turned up once. CDR3 bases: TGCGCCAGCAGTGATCGGGACAGGGCCAATCAGCCCCAGCATTTT. Translation gives CASSDRDRANQPQHF. The V and J genes are TRBV10-2 and TRBJ1-5; TRBD1 matches 9 bases. Germline V gene data show CDR1 as WSHSY and CDR2 as SAAADI. CDR3 length: 15 amino acids. The V and J ends lost 3 bases and 3 bases, in that order; junction bases with no gene match: 3.

The chain joins TRBV14 to TRBJ2-7, with 7 bases fitting TRBD1. Per germline, CDR1 SGHDN and CDR2 FVKESK. The CDR3 extends over 17 amino acids. Germline trimming cut 5 bases from V and 0 bases from J; bases unmatched to any gene: 13. CDR3 sequence reads: CASSGLPGQPSSYEQYF. As DNA, the CDR3 is TGTGCCAGCAGCGGACTTCCGGGACAGCCCAGCTCCTACGAGCAGTACTTC. Supplemented by reference TRBV14 and TRBJ2-7, the full variable domain reads EAGVTQFPSHSVIEKGQTVTLRCDPISGHDNLYWYRRVMGKEIKFLLHFVKESKQDESGMPNNRFLAERTGGTYSTLKVQPAELEDSGVYFCASSGLPGQPSSYEQYFGPGTRLTVT.

The chain has TRBV7-9 and TRBJ2-7; 10 bases agree with TRBD1. Per germline, CDR1 SEHNR and CDR2 FQNEAQ (reference sequence). This CDR3 has 15 residues. Trimming at V came to 5 bases and at J to 0 bases, leaving 4 bases not matched to a gene. The CDR3 region has the DNA TGTGCCAGCAGCAAACGGACAGGGGGCTCCTACGAGCAGTACTTC. Translation gives CASSKRTGGSYEQYF.

The gene calls are TRBV7-2 and TRBJ1-1; D is uncertain. This CDR3 has 12 amino acids. Germline V lookup: CDR1 SGHTA, CDR2 FQGNSA. Trimming stripped 5 bases from V and 4 bases from J, with 8 bases between. The CDR3 DNA follows: TGTGCCAGCAGCATGTTCGGCACTGAAGCTTTCTTT. This sequence encodes CASSMFGTEAFF.

The rearrangement joins TRBV5-4 to TRBJ2-1, with 7 bases identical to TRBD1. The CDR3 spans 14 residues. Germline V CDR1 and CDR2: SGHNT, YYREEE (reference sequence). V gave up 3 bases and J gave up 12 bases; unmatched junction bases: 12. The CDR3 protein is CASSSKTGLTGQFF. In nucleotides, the CDR3 is TGTGCCAGCAGCTCAAAGACAGGGCTCACGGGGCAGTTCTTC.

The J gene is TRBJ2-5, the V gene TRBV5-1; 8 nucleotides match TRBD2. Germline lookup yields CDR1 SGHRS and CDR2 YFSETQ. V dropped 4 bases and J dropped 4; count of bases not matched to a gene: 15. The CDR3 is 17 amino acids. For the CDR3, the DNA is TGCGCCAGCAGCCTCTCAGCGGGAGCAACACAACGAGAGACCCAGTACTTC. Translation: CASSLSAGATQRETQYF.

This chain joins TRBV3-1 (or the pseudogene TRBV3-2) and TRBJ2-2, with a possible D match to TRBD2 (5 bases). The CDR3 has 16 amino acids. CDR1 is LGHDT and CDR2 is YNNKEL in the germline V gene (reference sequence). Trimming cost V 2 bases and J 4 bases, with 14 bases left between them. The CDR3 loop reads CASSQLGATITGELFF. The CDR3 bases are TGTGCCAGCAGCCAACTGGGTGCGACTATCACCGGGGAGCTGTTTTTT.

This rearrangement joins TRBV21-1 to TRBJ2-7; TRBD2 reflects the table's D call only, with no check against the DNA. TRBV21-1 is a known pseudogene. There are 19 residues in the CDR3. The CDR3 DNA reads TGTGCCACTCCCGTGTCCGCGGCTAGCGGGGGTGAAGACTCCTACGAGCAGTACTTC. Translation: CATPVSAASGGEDSYEQYF.

The V and J genes are TRBV28 and TRBJ1-2; possible D gene TRBD1, 6 bases. The germline V gene encodes CDR1 MDHEN and CDR2 SYDVKM. V was trimmed by 4 bases and J by 2 bases, leaving 11 bases between them. This CDR3 is 14 amino acids long. The CDR3 DNA reads as TGTGCCAGCAGTTCGGACAGTTCCAACTATGGCTACACCTTC. Translating it yields CASSSDSSNYGYTF.

This chain uses TRBV18 with TRBJ2-7; maybe TRBD1 (6 bases). Looked up from germline, CDR1 is KGHSH and CDR2 is LQKENI. V was cut by 4 bases and J by 4 bases, with 11 bases left in between. This CDR3 region has 13 residues. CDR3 sequence: CASSQDRGYEQYF. DNA of the CDR3: TGTGCCAGCTCACAGGACAGAGGTTACGAGCAGTACTTC.

This chain links TRBV6-5 with TRBJ2-7; a possible D gene is TRBD2 (6 bases). Germline V gives CDR1 MNHEY, CDR2 SVGAGI. V was clipped by 0 bases and J by 2 bases, with 14 bases between them. The CDR3 has 16 amino acids. CDR3: CASSYSILGGAYEQYF. The CDR3 bases are TGTGCCAGCAGTTACTCGATTTTAGGCGGGGCCTACGAGCAGTACTTC.

To note about this clone: The same CDR3 arises from other DNA sequences in this sample as well. The gene calls are TRBV2 and TRBJ2-3, with TRBD2 matching over 11 bases. The length of the CDR3 is 15 residues. Germline V gene lookup returns CDR1 SNHLY and CDR2 FYNNEI. V trimming: 6 bases; J trimming: 1 base; junction bases outside the gene matches: 3. In DNA form, the CDR3 reads TGTGCCAGCAGCCTACTAGCGGGAGGCACAGATACGCAGTATTTT. Encoded protein: CASSLLAGGTDTQYF. Based on the CDR3 plus reference TRBV2 and TRBJ2-3, the full variable domain is EPEVTQTPSHQVTQMGQEVILRCVPISNHLYFYWYRQILGQKVEFLVSFYNNEISEKSEIFDDQFSVERPDGSNFTLKIRSTKLEDSAMYFCASSLLAGGTDTQYFGPGTRLTVL.

This chain joins TRBV2 and TRBJ1-4, with TRBD1 as a possible D gene (5 bases). The V and J ends lost 6 bases and 8 bases respectively, with 19 bases between them. CDR3 length: 15 amino acids. Germline V gene data show CDR1 as SNHLY and CDR2 as FYNNEI. CDR3 sequence reads: CASRESGGAGEKLFF. DNA for the CDR3: TGTGCCAGCAGAGAATCGGGTGGGGCGGGAGAAAAACTGTTTTTT.

The gene calls are TRBV28 and TRBJ2-7, with 9 bases matching TRBD1. Germline assignment: CDR1 MDHEN and CDR2 SYDVKM. The CDR3 runs to 13 residues. The trim removed 6 bases at V and 7 bases at J, leaving 7 bases unmatched. In nucleotides, the CDR3 is TGTGCCAGCAGGGACAGGGGTGGTCGAGAGCAGTACTTC. This codes for CASRDRGGREQYF.

The chain combines TRBV30 with TRBJ2-1; D perhaps matches TRBD2 (5 bases). The CDR3 consists of 16 residues. Trimming shortened V by 0 bases and J by 1 base, and 13 bases separated the two germline ends. Looked up from germline, CDR1 is GTSNPN and CDR2 is SVGIG (reference sequence). As DNA, the CDR3 is TGTGCCTGGAGTGTATCAGGACTGGGGTCCTACAATGAGCAGTTCTTC. This sequence encodes CAWSVSGLGSYNEQFF.